This T cell receptor (beta chain) was captured in a study of spatial heterogeneity in lung cancer. Time point: sample taken at primary tumor resection. Whole RNA from tumor, nontumor lung or frozen PBMC was sequenced unsorted. Germline lookup yields CDR1 SGHVS and CDR2 FNYEAQ. The CDR3 sequence is 14 residues long. With V trimmed by 5 bases and J by 10 bases, 13 bases remained unmatched. TCRdb used MiXCR to reprocess the 5' RACE reads, holding one entry per CDR3 protein. Among tens of thousands of distinct CDR3 sequences listed, 15% to 20% were seen once. This clonotype has a count of ten or more. The chain is built from TRBV7-6 and TRBJ1-1; 7 bases fit TRBD1. The TCR comes from a male donor with early-stage non-small cell lung cancer. The sample here was PBMCs, taken at surgery. The CDR3 protein is CASSPQGELGVAFF. DNA for the CDR3: TGTGCCAGCAGCCCCCAGGGGGAGCTCGGTGTAGCTTTCTTT.